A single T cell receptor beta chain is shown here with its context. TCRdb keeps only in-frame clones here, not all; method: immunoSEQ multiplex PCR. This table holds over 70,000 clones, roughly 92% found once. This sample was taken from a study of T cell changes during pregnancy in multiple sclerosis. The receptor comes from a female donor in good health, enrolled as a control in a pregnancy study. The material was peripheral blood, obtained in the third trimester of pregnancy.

The CDR3 coding sequence is TGTGCCAGCAGCCCCTGGGAGGGGGGGTACAATGAGCAGTTCTTC. It yields the protein CASSPWEGGYNEQFF. The chain links TRBV5-8 to TRBJ2-1, with a weak D call TRBD2 (7 bases). The V end lost 4 bases, the J end lost 4 bases, and 15 bases lay between the germline ends. Looked up from germline, CDR1 is SGHTS and CDR2 is YDEGEE. The CDR3 sequence is 15 residues long.